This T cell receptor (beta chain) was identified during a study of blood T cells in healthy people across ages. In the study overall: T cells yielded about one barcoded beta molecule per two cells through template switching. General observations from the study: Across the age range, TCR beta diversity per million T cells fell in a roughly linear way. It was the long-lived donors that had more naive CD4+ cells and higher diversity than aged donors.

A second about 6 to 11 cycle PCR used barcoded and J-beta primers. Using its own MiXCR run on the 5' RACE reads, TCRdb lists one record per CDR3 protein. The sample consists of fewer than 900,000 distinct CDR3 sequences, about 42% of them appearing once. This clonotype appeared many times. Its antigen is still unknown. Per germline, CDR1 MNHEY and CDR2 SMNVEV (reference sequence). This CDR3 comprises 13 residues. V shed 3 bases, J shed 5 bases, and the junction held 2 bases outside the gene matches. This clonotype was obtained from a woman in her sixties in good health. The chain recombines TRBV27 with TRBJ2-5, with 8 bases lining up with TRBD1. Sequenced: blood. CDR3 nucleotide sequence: TGTGCCAGCAGTTTCAGGGGGCGGGAGACCCAGTACTTC. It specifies CASSFRGRETQYF.